This passage covers 10 T cell receptor beta chains from one sample sequenced in a study of regulatory T cells in long-lasting Graves disease. Arm-PCR of CDR3 regions and iRepertoire HTBI primers were used to build TCR beta libraries. TCRdb recomputed calls from the multiplex PCR reads with MiXCR, one row per CDR3 protein. The profile covers over 300,000 distinct CDR3 sequences, with 20% appearing a single time and 25% to 35% taken by the ten largest. Time point meaning: persistent/refractory GD, antithyroid drugs over 5 years with positive TRAb. From PBMCs, RNA was extracted and then used to make the TCR library. Sequencing used peripheral blood mononuclear cells (PBMCs), obtained when the disease was refractory, from a patient treated with antithyroid drugs. The receptors here all came from a female donor with Graves disease.

The table lists this clonotype with many counts. The chain links TRBV12-3 or TRBV12-4 to TRBJ1-4, with TRBD1 as a possible D gene (5 bases). The ends were cut back, 4 bases at V and 7 bases at J, with 13 bases in the middle. The CDR3 consists of 14 residues. The CDR3 DNA is TGTGCCAGCAGTTACACAGGAGTCGGTGAAAAACTGTTTTTT. Its translation: CASSYTGVGEKLFF.

In the case of this clonotype: A much larger clone is a single base away; this may be a read error. The chain employs TRBV10-3 and TRBJ2-5; 15 nucleotides match TRBD2. This CDR3 has 18 residues. Germline values: CDR1 ENHRY, CDR2 SYGVKD. CDR3 residues: CAISESDPGLAGGEAQYF. The CDR3 nucleotides are TGTGCCATCAGTGAGTCCGACCCGGGACTAGCGGGAGGAGAGGCCCAGTACTTC.

The genes are TRBV24-1 and TRBJ2-1; TRBD1 aligns across 7 bases. The CDR3 totals 15 residues. Germline loops: CDR1 KGHDR, CDR2 SFDVKD. V lost 4 bases and J lost 7; bases outside the gene matches: 9. The CDR3 region has the DNA TGTGCCACCAGTGAAACTACAGGGGTCCCGAATGAGCAGTTCTTC. It specifies CATSETTGVPNEQFF.

This clonotype came up many times. J is TRBJ2-5 and V is TRBV6-1; D might be TRBD1 (5 bases). Per the germline V gene, CDR1 is MNHNS and CDR2 is SASEGT. V lost 4 bases, J lost 7 bases, and 13 bases lay in between. CDR3 length: 13 residues. CDR3 coding DNA: TGTGCCAGCAGTGCGTCCAGGGAAGGGACCCAGTACTTC. It encodes CASSASREGTQYF.

For this clonotype: Without the conserved terminal phenylalanine or tryptophan, this CDR3 likely stems from a read error. The V call is TRBV13, the J call TRBJ1-2; D uncertain. CDR3 length equals 13 residues. Germline CDR1 and CDR2: PRHDT and FYEKMQ (reference sequence). Trimming removed 0 bases from V and 2 bases from J, with 4 bases in between. CDR3 bases: TGTGCCAGCAGCTTAGGACGGAACTATGGCTACACCTCC. This codes for CASSLGRNYGYTS.

In its sample, this clonotype was seen many times. The chain joins TRBV11-2 to TRBJ1-2, with 10 bases identical to TRBD1. J was trimmed by 0 bases and V by 6 bases; bases with no gene match: 13. Per germline, CDR1 SGHAT and CDR2 FQNNGV. This CDR3 spans 18 amino acids. The CDR3 DNA follows: TGTGCCAGCAGGCCCCTGGGGGACAGGGGTCAGACTAACTATGGCTACACCTTC. Translated: CASRPLGDRGQTNYGYTF.

This clonotype showed up many times. The chain links TRBV6-1 to TRBJ1-2; maybe TRBD1 (5 bases). The V end lost 5 bases, the J end lost 8 bases, and 15 bases lay between the germline ends. From germline, CDR1 is MNHNS and CDR2 SASEGT. The CDR3 loop spans 13 amino acids. For the CDR3, the DNA is TGTGCCAGCAGTATCGCAGGGATATGGGGCTACACCTTC. Translated: CASSIAGIWGYTF.

In its sample, this clonotype was seen many times. The chain carries TRBV10-3 and TRBJ1-1; TRBD1 is a possible D gene (5 bases). Per the germline V gene, CDR1 is ENHRY and CDR2 is SYGVKD. V was shortened by 7 bases and J by 4 bases, with 13 bases between the two germline ends. This CDR3 spans 13 amino acids. The CDR3 DNA reads TGTGCCATCAAGGAACAGGAGGGCACTGAAGCTTTCTTT. Protein sequence: CAIKEQEGTEAFF.

The V and J genes are TRBV6-5 and TRBJ2-2, with TRBD2 identical over 9 bases. With V trimmed by 4 bases and J by 2 bases, 5 bases remained unmatched. CDR3 length: 16 residues. Per the germline V gene, CDR1 is MNHEY and CDR2 is SVGAGI. This chain's CDR3 is CASSLVAGDNTGELFF. CDR3 bases: TGTGCCAGCAGTTTGGTAGCGGGAGACAACACCGGGGAGCTGTTTTTT.

A few counts support this clonotype. The rearrangement uses TRBV15 and TRBJ1-2; D may be TRBD1 (5 bases). This CDR3 contains 13 residues. CDR1 is LNHNV, CDR2 YYDKDF, per germline (reference sequence). Trimming cost V 6 bases and J 0 bases, with 8 bases left between them. The CDR3 DNA reads as TGTGCCACCAGTGACAGCACTAACTATGGCTACACCTTC. Amino acid sequence: CATSDSTNYGYTF.